What follows are 27 T cell receptor beta chains derived from one specimen sequenced in a study of CD8+ T cells in alopecia areata (dated by TCRdb to the late 2010s). This specimen's treatment or condition label, interpreted: oral pan-JAK inhibitor, 5-10 mg twice daily. Libraries were made using the immunoSEQ multiplex PCR assay. For TCR sequencing, RNA was extracted from every sample and reverse transcribed into cDNA to serve as template. TCRdb obtained this table from immuneACCESS and retained in-frame rearrangements with V and J assigned. These tables miss some clones; where compared with another copy, unresolved V genes account for less than half of the shortfall, and the remainder is unexplained. This sample gives 150,000 to 200,000 clones in total; under 80% of them show up just once. The top ten clones comprise roughly 1.3% of the sample. The sequencing used CD4+ T cells sorted from blood, collected around week 50, from a patient treated with tofacitinib. The receptors were sampled from a human donor with alopecia areata.

The CDR3 loop reads CASSIPQGPQHF. CDR3 nucleotides: TGTGCCAGTAGTATCCCTCAGGGGCCCCAGCATTTT. This rearrangement joins TRBV19 to TRBJ1-5, with D possibly matching TRBD1 (5 bases). Trimming took 3 bases from V and 9 from J, leaving 9 bases between them. This CDR3 region has 12 residues. Per germline, CDR1 LNHDA and CDR2 SQIVND (reference sequence).

The V gene is TRBV30, the J gene TRBJ1-2; the D gene is possibly TRBD1 (5 bases). Per the germline V gene, CDR1 is GTSNPN and CDR2 is SVGIG (reference sequence). V lost 0 bases, J lost 6 bases, and 14 bases lay in between. The CDR3 spans 14 residues. Here the CDR3 DNA reads TGTGCCTGGAGTGTACCTTCCGGGGCAGATGGCTACACCTTC. It yields the protein CAWSVPSGADGYTF.

The chain is built from TRBV25-1 and TRBJ1-6; D remains ambiguous. CDR1 and CDR2 (germline): MGHDK, SYGVNS. The CDR3 sequence is 11 residues long. V lost 8 bases and J 14 bases, leaving 13 bases between the germline ends. CDR3 protein: CASSGLITLHF. For the CDR3, the DNA is TGTGCCAGCTCGGGGTTGATTACCCTCCACTTT.

The chain employs TRBV4-1 and TRBJ1-2; D gene uncertain. With 5 bases removed from V and 3 bases from J, the gap between germline ends came to 19 bases. The germline CDR1 and CDR2 sequences are MGHRA and YSYEKL. The CDR3 is 16 residues long. CDR3 region: CASSEHDQARYYGYTF. CDR3 DNA: TGCGCCAGCAGCGAGCATGACCAGGCCAGATACTATGGCTACACCTTC.

This clone was seen just once. The V and J genes are TRBV4-3 and TRBJ2-5, with D maybe TRBD2 (6 bases). This CDR3 has 15 amino acids. Germline V gene data show CDR1 as LGHNA and CDR2 as YSLEER. Trimming took off 3 bases at V and 2 bases at J, with 13 bases between the two ends. The CDR3 region is CASSQELAFQETQYF. The CDR3, as DNA: TGCGCCAGCAGCCAGGAACTAGCCTTTCAAGAGACCCAGTACTTC.

This clone was seen only a few times. This sequence joins TRBV29-1 and TRBJ2-3, with D uncertain. The CDR3 totals 13 residues. Germline assignment: CDR1 SQVTM and CDR2 ANQGSEA. The V end lost 4 bases, the J end lost 5 bases, and 13 bases lay between the germline ends. As DNA, the CDR3 is TGCAGCGTTGCGGGCCCCTTGGGAGATACGCAGTATTTT. Protein: CSVAGPLGDTQYF.

This chain connects TRBV5-4 to TRBJ2-2; maybe TRBD1 (6 bases). V gave up 7 bases and J gave up 4 bases, with 29 bases separating them. This CDR3 spans 19 amino acids. The germline gives CDR1 SGHNT, CDR2 YYREEE (reference sequence). The CDR3 loop is CASSGEKSQGISATGELFF. Written as DNA, the CDR3 is TGTGCCAGCTCGGGTGAAAAGTCCCAGGGGATCTCCGCCACCGGGGAGCTGTTTTTT.

The chain joins TRBV30 to TRBJ1-1; D possibly corresponds to TRBD1 (6 bases). The germline V gene has CDR1 GTSNPN and CDR2 SVGIG (reference sequence). CDR3 size: 12 residues. Between the trimmed V and J ends, which lost 4 bases and 9 bases, there was a span of 15 bases. CDR3 loop: CAWTQLRGKAFF. In nucleotides, the CDR3 is TGTGCCTGGACCCAATTGAGGGGGAAAGCTTTCTTT. Drawing the rest from reference TRBV30 and TRBJ1-1, the complete variable domain is SQTIHQWPATLVQPVGSPLSLECTVEGTSNPNLYWYRQAAGRGLQLLFYSVGIGQISSEVPQNLSASRPQDRQFILSSKKLLLSDSGFYLCAWTQLRGKAFFGQGTRLTVV.

V usage is TRBV7-3 and J usage is TRBJ2-6, with TRBD2 matching over 8 bases. The CDR3 length is 16 residues. Germline CDR1 SGHTA, CDR2 FQGTGA. V lost 7 bases, J lost 0 bases, and 5 bases stayed unmatched. The CDR3 bases are TGTGCCAGCACCCCCGGGGGGGCCTCTGGGGCCAACGTCCTGACTTTC. It codes for CASTPGGASGANVLTF.

This sequence joins TRBV4-1 and TRBJ2-3, with 7 bases that match TRBD1. The CDR3 runs to 15 residues. Losses at the gene ends were 0 bases for V and 8 bases for J; bases not matched to a gene: 8. Germline V gives CDR1 MGHRA, CDR2 YSYEKL. The CDR3 DNA is TGCGCCAGCAGCCAAGATTTTGGACAGGATCGTACGCAGTATTTT. This sequence encodes CASSQDFGQDRTQYF.

The genes are TRBV30 and TRBJ1-1, with D uncertain. The germline CDR1 and CDR2 sequences are GTSNPN and SVGIG (reference sequence). This CDR3 has 10 amino acids. The CDR3 loop reads CVLSGTEAFF. DNA for the CDR3: TGTGTTCTGAGTGGGACTGAAGCTTTCTTT.

J is TRBJ1-1 and V is TRBV30; a weak D match, TRBD1 (5 bases). This CDR3 has 13 residues. V lost 5 bases, J lost 0 bases, and 10 bases lay in between. The germline V gene encodes CDR1 GTSNPN and CDR2 SVGIG (reference sequence). CDR3 protein: CAWGRGLNTEAFF. The CDR3, as DNA: TGTGCCTGGGGAAGGGGCCTGAACACTGAAGCTTTCTTT.

This chain connects TRBV29-1 to TRBJ2-1; D tentatively fits TRBD1 or TRBD2 (5 bases each). This CDR3 spans 15 amino acids. V was pared by 5 bases and J by 5 bases, with 19 bases between. Germline CDR1 is SQVTM and CDR2 is ANQGSEA. The CDR3 here is CSVRVPGRINNEQFF. CDR3 in DNA: TGCAGCGTTAGAGTTCCGGGACGGATAAACAATGAGCAGTTCTTC.

The chain employs TRBV9 and TRBJ1-2, with TRBD1 matching over 7 bases. Germline V CDR1 and CDR2: SGDLS, YYNGEE. Trimming removed 3 bases from V and 4 bases from J; junction bases left unmatched: 3. The CDR3 runs to 13 residues. CDR3 region: CASSEGQIYGYTF. DNA of the CDR3: TGTGCCAGCAGCGAGGGACAGATCTATGGCTACACCTTC.

This chain uses TRBV29-1 with TRBJ1-1, with D unresolved. Per germline, CDR1 SQVTM and CDR2 ANQGSEA. The CDR3 covers 15 residues. The V end lost 6 bases, the J end lost 0 bases, and 17 bases lay between the germline ends. CDR3 DNA: TGCAGCGTAGCCAAACTTACGGGAATGAACACTGAAGCTTTCTTT. It specifies CSVAKLTGMNTEAFF.

V is TRBV7-2 and J is TRBJ1-6, with D tentatively TRBD1 (6 bases). The CDR3 has 13 amino acids. In germline, CDR1 is SGHTA, CDR2 FQGNSA. V lost 1 base, J lost 14 bases, and 12 bases lay in between. This CDR3 is CASSLGRTESLHF. In nucleotides, the CDR3 is TGTGCCAGCAGCTTAGGAAGGACAGAGTCCCTCCACTTT.

V gene TRBV29-1 combines with J gene TRBJ1-1; unclear D gene. The ends were cut back, 4 bases at V and 0 bases at J, with 9 bases in the middle. There are 13 residues in the CDR3. Germline V lookup: CDR1 SQVTM, CDR2 ANQGSEA. The CDR3 nucleotides are TGCAGCGTTGGGAACAGCCTGAACACTGAAGCTTTCTTT. Protein sequence: CSVGNSLNTEAFF.

This clone was found a few times. Other DNA sequences in this specimen translate into the identical CDR3. The chain couples TRBV4-3 to TRBJ1-2; maybe TRBD1 (6 bases). The ends were cut back, 0 bases at V and 8 bases at J, with 13 bases in the middle. In germline, CDR1 is LGHNA, CDR2 YSLEER. The CDR3 runs 14 residues. The DNA for the CDR3 is TGCGCCAGCAGCCAAGATGTAGGGGGACGGGGCTACACCTTC. Its translation is CASSQDVGGRGYTF.

V is TRBV6-1 and J is TRBJ2-2; D not certain. Trimming pared 2 bases from V and 0 bases from J, leaving 13 bases between. The CDR3 extends over 17 amino acids. Germline V gene lookup returns CDR1 MNHNS and CDR2 SASEGT. The CDR3 sequence: CASSETPRPANTGELFF. The CDR3 DNA reads as TGTGCCAGCAGTGAAACTCCTAGGCCCGCGAACACCGGGGAGCTGTTTTTT.

The chain is built from TRBV7-2 and TRBJ2-7, with 8 bases lining up with TRBD1. Germline loops: CDR1 SGHTA, CDR2 FQGNSA. The CDR3 runs 14 residues. The V gene end was trimmed by 5 bases and the J gene end by 2 bases; junction bases not matched to a gene: 5. The CDR3 reads CASSVHRGAYEQYF. CDR3 coding DNA: TGTGCCAGCAGCGTCCACAGGGGGGCCTACGAGCAGTACTTC.

This clone occurred a few times. The V and J genes are TRBV6-1 and TRBJ2-7, with TRBD1 as a possible D gene (6 bases). The CDR3 spans 14 residues. Trimming took 5 bases from V and 3 from J, leaving 14 bases between them. The germline V gene encodes CDR1 MNHNS and CDR2 SASEGT. The CDR3 DNA reads TGTGCCAGCAGTACCGCCGACAGGAACTACGAGCAGTACTTC. Protein: CASSTADRNYEQYF.

V is TRBV30 and J is TRBJ2-5; TRBD1 matches 7 bases. The CDR3 runs 13 residues. In germline, CDR1 is GTSNPN, CDR2 SVGIG (reference sequence). Germline trimming cut 3 bases from V and 1 base from J; bases unmatched to any gene: 2. The CDR3 DNA follows: TGTGCCTGGAGCAGGGGGACCCAAGAGACCCAGTACTTC. Translation gives CAWSRGTQETQYF.

This clone was detected a few times. V and J are TRBV7-2 and TRBJ2-3; possibly TRBD2 for D (6 bases). The ends were cut back, 0 bases at V and 5 bases at J, with 9 bases in the middle. CDR1 is SGHTA, CDR2 FQGNSA, per germline. The CDR3 loop spans 14 amino acids. The CDR3 coding sequence is TGTGCCAGCAGCTTAGCGGGGGGTTTAGATACGCAGTATTTT. Amino acid sequence: CASSLAGGLDTQYF. Using reference TRBV7-2 and TRBJ2-3 for the parts outside the CDR3, the full variable domain is GAGVSQSPSNKVTEKGKDVELRCDPISGHTALYWYRQSLGQGLEFLIYFQGNSAPDKSGLPSDRFSAERTGGSVSTLTIQRTQQEDSAVYLCASSLAGGLDTQYFGPGTRLTVL.

This chain uses TRBV9 with TRBJ1-6; the D gene is possibly TRBD1 (5 bases). CDR3 length equals 14 residues. With 0 bases removed from V and 6 bases from J, the gap between germline ends came to 7 bases. Looked up from germline, CDR1 is SGDLS and CDR2 is YYNGEE. The CDR3: CASSVGGFNSPLHF. In DNA, the CDR3 is TGTGCCAGCAGCGTAGGGGGGTTTAATTCACCCCTCCACTTT.

This chain joins TRBV29-1 and TRBJ2-7; tentatively, D is TRBD1 (6 bases). The length of the CDR3 is 13 residues. Germline V lookup: CDR1 SQVTM, CDR2 ANQGSEA. The CDR3 here is CSVIIQGVDEQYF. DNA of the CDR3: TGCAGTGTAATAATACAGGGAGTCGACGAGCAGTACTTC.

V usage is TRBV10-3 and J usage is TRBJ1-1, with 7 nucleotides matching TRBD1. V was pared by 6 bases and J by 1 base, with 11 bases of the junction left unmatched. CDR1 ENHRY and CDR2 SYGVKD come from the germline V gene. This CDR3 comprises 16 residues. CDR3 nucleotide sequence: TGTGCCATCAGCCTCCGGGACAGATCTCAGAACACTGAAGCTTTCTTT. Translation gives CAISLRDRSQNTEAFF.

The chain recombines TRBV12-5 with TRBJ2-3; D is perhaps TRBD1 or TRBD2 (6 bases each). V was shortened by 2 bases and J by 5 bases, with 17 bases between the two germline ends. Germline V lookup: CDR1 LGHNT, CDR2 FRNRAP. The CDR3 contains 16 residues. As DNA, the CDR3 is TGTGCTAGTGGTTTGACCCTAACAGGGACTGGAGATACGCAGTATTTT. Translating it yields CASGLTLTGTGDTQYF.